This is a list of T cell receptor beta chains from one sample in a study of blood T cell repertoires in COVID-19. Method: immunoSEQ multiplex PCR; TCRdb's copy keeps in-frame clones and lacks some. Among around 250,000 clones, 85% to 90% were seen once, and the ten largest hold 4% to 5%. Sequenced input: peripheral blood. Receptors were obtained from a woman aged 40 to 50 who had recovered from COVID-19. CDR3s include the opening cysteine and the closing phenylalanine or tryptophan. A D gene is named only where the DNA matches it firmly. A row's size may be missing; if present it is once, few, many or a size class.

J gene,V gene,clone size,D gene,CDR3 DNA,CDR3 protein
TRBJ1-5,TRBV16,-,-,TGTGCCAGCAGCCATATAGGAGTGTTTGGTCAGCCCCAGCATTTT,CASSHIGVFGQPQHF
TRBJ1-5,TRBV7-2,-,-,TGTGCCAGCAGCTTAAGTTCGGGGCAGCCCCAGCATTTT,CASSLSSGQPQHF
TRBJ2-5,TRBV5-4,-,TRBD2,TGTGCCAGCAGCTTTGATGGGACTAGCCATGAGACCCAGTACTTC,CASSFDGTSHETQYF
TRBJ1-4,TRBV11-3,-,-,TGTGCCAGCAGCTTAGGGGCAGGGGTCGAAAAACTGTTTTTT,CASSLGAGVEKLFF
TRBJ1-5,TRBV19,-,TRBD1,TGTGCCAGTAGTACAACAGGGGGGGTTCAGCCCCAGCATTTT,CASSTTGGVQPQHF
TRBJ1-2,TRBV21-1,once,-,TGTGCCAGCAGCATCGATCGGGGCTACACCTTC,CASSIDRGYTF
TRBJ2-4,TRBV6-5,-,-,TGTGCCAGCAGACGAGAGGCGTATCCAATGAACATTCAGTACTTC,CASRREAYPMNIQYF
TRBJ1-2,TRBV19,-,-,TGTGCCAGTACCCCCGGGGAGGCCCCTTATGGCTACACCTTC,CASTPGEAPYGYTF
TRBJ2-2,TRBV5-4,-,-,TGTGCCAGCAGCCCGAGGACCAAAAGGGGCACCGGGGAGCTGTTTTTT,CASSPRTKRGTGELFF
TRBJ1-5,TRBV19,-,-,TGTGCCAGTAGTATAGAGGCGGGTAGGGACAATCAGCCCCAGCATTTT,CASSIEAGRDNQPQHF
TRBJ1-1,TRBV10-3,-,-,TGTGCCATCACTTTCAGCGCCGACACTGAAGCTTTCTTT,CAITFSADTEAFF
TRBJ2-4,TRBV21-1,-,-,TGTGCCAGCAGCCCCATTTCAGGGGCCGGCAAAAACATTCAGTACTTC,CASSPISGAGKNIQYF
TRBJ2-2,TRBV2,once,-,TGTGCCAGCAGTGCGGTAGCGAAGAACACCGGGGAGCTGTTTTTT,CASSAVAKNTGELFF
TRBJ1-5,TRBV18,-,-,TGTGCCAGCTCAGCCGGGTTTGCAGGGGCCTTTTATCAGCCCCAGCATTTT,CASSAGFAGAFYQPQHF
TRBJ1-3,TRBV10-2,once,-,TGCGCCAGCAGTTCTACAGGGAACTCTGGAAACACCATATATTTT,CASSSTGNSGNTIYF
TRBJ1-5,TRBV19,-,-,TGTGCCAGTACCGCAGGGGAGAGAAATCAGCCCCAGCATTTT,CASTAGERNQPQHF
TRBJ1-1,TRBV5-1,-,TRBD1,TGCGCCAGCAGCTTGGTGGGACAGGGTACGAACACTGAAGCTTTCTTT,CASSLVGQGTNTEAFF
TRBJ1-2,TRBV20-1,-,-,TGCAGTGCTAGTACAACAGCCTATGGCTACACCTTC,CSASTTAYGYTF
TRBJ2-2,TRBV9,once,-,TGTGCCAGCAGCCAAAGAAGCGGCACCGGGGAGCTGTTTTTT,CASSQRSGTGELFF
TRBJ2-1,TRBV21-1,once,-,TGTGCCAGCAGCACTCCAGAGTCGGGACTCCACAATGAGCAGTTCTTC,CASSTPESGLHNEQFF
TRBJ2-2,TRBV11-3,-,TRBD2,TGTGCCAGCAGCTTAGTACTAGCGGATACCGGGGAGCTGTTTTTT,CASSLVLADTGELFF
TRBJ2-3,TRBV19,-,-,TGTGCCAGTAGTATGTTTCAGCGAAGCGCGGATACGCAGTATTTT,CASSMFQRSADTQYF
TRBJ1-2,TRBV19,-,-,TGTGCCAGTATGCAGGGGTATGGCTACACCTTC,CASMQGYGYTF
TRBJ2-6,TRBV7-2,-,TRBD1,TGTGCCAGCAGCTCCTCGGCTGGGACAGGAGCCTCTGGGGCCAACGTCCTGACTTTC,CASSSSAGTGASGANVLTF
TRBJ2-6,TRBV19,-,TRBD2,TGTGCCAGTAGACTAGCGGGAGGAGGTGGTGGGGCCAACGTCCTGACTTTC,CASRLAGGGGGANVLTF
TRBJ1-5,TRBV7-2,-,-,TGTGCCAGCAGCTTAGTAGGCAATCAGCCCCAGCATTTT,CASSLVGNQPQHF
TRBJ1-2,TRBV7-8,-,TRBD1,TGTGCCAGCAGCATGGGACAGAACTATGGCTACACCTTC,CASSMGQNYGYTF
TRBJ2-7,TRBV25-1,-,TRBD1,TGTGCCAGCAAGGGGACAGGGAGGAACGAGCAGTACTTC,CASKGTGRNEQYF
TRBJ1-2,TRBV28,-,-,TGTGCCAGCAGCACCCCCGGGGACAAGAACTATGGCTACACCTTC,CASSTPGDKNYGYTF
TRBJ1-1,TRBV14,-,-,TGTGCCAGCAGCCTAGCGGGGAGACAGACCCAATTCATGAACACTGAAGCTTTCTTT,CASSLAGRQTQFMNTEAFF
TRBJ2-7,TRBV19,-,-,TGTGCCAGTAGTATAGGAACGGGAGTCTACGAGCAGTACTTC,CASSIGTGVYEQYF
TRBJ2-5,TRBV7-6,-,TRBD2,TGTGCCAGCAGCCGAGGACTAGCGGGGGTACAAGAGACCCAGTACTTC,CASSRGLAGVQETQYF
TRBJ1-5,TRBV6-4,-,-,TGTGCCAGCAGTGACCGCGCCGCCGATAATCAGCCCCAGCATTTT,CASSDRAADNQPQHF
TRBJ2-2,TRBV6-2/TRBV6-3,once,TRBD2,TGTGCCAGCAGTTACTCTTTGGGACTAGGGGCCGGGGAGCTGTTTTTT,CASSYSLGLGAGELFF
TRBJ1-4,TRBV11-2,-,-,TGTGCCAGCAGCCGGACAGCAACTAATGAAAAACTGTTTTTT,CASSRTATNEKLFF
TRBJ1-6,TRBV5-4,-,TRBD1,TGTGCCAGCACCACGATGGGGACAGCGAATTCACCCCTCCACTTT,CASTTMGTANSPLHF
TRBJ1-2,TRBV10-2,-,TRBD1,TGCGCCAGCAGTGTGGACAGGGACTATGGCTACACCTTC,CASSVDRDYGYTF
TRBJ2-3,TRBV18,-,TRBD2,TGTGCCAGCTCACCGGAAAAGGGGACTAGCGGGAGCACAGATACGCAGTATTTT,CASSPEKGTSGSTDTQYF
TRBJ1-1,TRBV10-1,-,-,TGCGCCAGCAGTGAAACGAGGATGAACACTGAAGCTTTCTTT,CASSETRMNTEAFF
TRBJ1-4,TRBV5-4,-,TRBD1,TGTGCCAGCAGCTTGGGTGGCGACAGGGTAAATGAAAAACTGTTTTTT,CASSLGGDRVNEKLFF
TRBJ1-6,TRBV5-1,-,-,TGCGCCAGCAGCCCCGCGTTCAGGGGCAATTCACCCCTCCACTTT,CASSPAFRGNSPLHF
TRBJ2-3,TRBV5-4,-,TRBD2,TGTGCCAGCAGCCCGCGACTAGCCCAAGGTATAGGCACAGATACGCAGTATTTT,CASSPRLAQGIGTDTQYF
TRBJ1-6,TRBV28,-,-,TGTGCCAGCAGTTTATCGACTCGGGAGACCGTCTTT,CASSLSTRETVF
TRBJ2-5,TRBV28,once,TRBD2,TGTGCCAGCAGTCTACTAGCGGGGGGGCGGGAGACCCAGTACTTC,CASSLLAGGRETQYF
TRBJ2-3,TRBV3-1/TRBV3-2,-,TRBD2,TGTGCCAGCAGCCAAGGAAGGCGGGGGGGCAGGACAGATACGCAGTATTTT,CASSQGRRGGRTDTQYF
TRBJ2-3,TRBV6-5,once,-,TGTGCCAGCGGCCGAAAAAATACGCAGTATTTT,CASGRKNTQYF
TRBJ2-7,TRBV19,few,-,TGTGCCAGTAGTCGGGGGACCCTCTCCTACGAGCAGTACTTC,CASSRGTLSYEQYF
TRBJ2-1,TRBV11-2,-,TRBD2,TGTGCCAGCAGCTTCTTCGGAGCTAGCGGGGGCTCCCCCTACAATGAGCAGTTCTTC,CASSFFGASGGSPYNEQFF
TRBJ2-6,TRBV5-1,-,TRBD1,TGCGCCAGCAGCTCGACAGGGGCTCCTAACTCTGGGGCCAACGTCCTGACTTTC,CASSSTGAPNSGANVLTF
TRBJ1-6,TRBV18,-,-,TGTGCCAGCTCACCGGGACACCATAATTCACCCCTCCACTTT,CASSPGHHNSPLHF
TRBJ2-7,TRBV4-2,-,-,TGTGCCAGCAGCCAAGGGCCTGGGGGCACCTCCTACGAGCAGTACTTC,CASSQGPGGTSYEQYF
TRBJ2-3,TRBV19,-,TRBD2,TGTGCCACGGAAAGCGGGAGAGAAACAGATACGCAGTATTTT,CATESGRETDTQYF